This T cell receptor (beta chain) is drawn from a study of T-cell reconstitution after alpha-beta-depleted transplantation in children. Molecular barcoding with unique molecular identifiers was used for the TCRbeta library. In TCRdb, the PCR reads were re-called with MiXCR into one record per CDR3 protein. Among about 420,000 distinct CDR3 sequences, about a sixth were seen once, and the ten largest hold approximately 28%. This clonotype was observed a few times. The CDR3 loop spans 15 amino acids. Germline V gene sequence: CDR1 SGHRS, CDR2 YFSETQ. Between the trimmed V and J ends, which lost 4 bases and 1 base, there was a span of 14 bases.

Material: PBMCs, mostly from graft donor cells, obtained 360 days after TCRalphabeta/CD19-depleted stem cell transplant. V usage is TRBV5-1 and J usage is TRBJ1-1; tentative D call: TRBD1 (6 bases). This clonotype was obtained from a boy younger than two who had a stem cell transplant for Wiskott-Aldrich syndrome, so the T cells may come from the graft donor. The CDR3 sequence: CASSTARGPNTEAFF. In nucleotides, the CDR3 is TGCGCCAGCAGCACCGCCCGGGGGCCGAACACTGAAGCTTTCTTT.